This T cell receptor (beta chain) emerged from a study of breast tumors, draining lymph nodes, adjacent tissues. Study observations and caveats: Tumor and nontumor repertoires were significantly more similar in luminal-like than in basal-like breast cancer. Tumors had less TCR diversity than lymph nodes, more than nontumor tissue.

Breast cancer patients provided tissue from their axillary draining lymph nodes. Germline V gene data show CDR1 as SEHNR and CDR2 as FQNEAQ (reference sequence). The V and J ends lost 4 bases and 0 bases, in that order; junction bases with no gene match: 8. The CDR3 contains 19 residues. In TCRdb, the multiplex PCR reads were re-called with MiXCR into one record per CDR3 protein. The data show some 100,000 distinct CDR3 sequences, 21% seen once. About this clonotype: Its specificity is not known.

The chain uses TRBV7-9 and TRBJ2-1; 14 bases fit TRBD2. The sequence was obtained from a female donor with breast cancer. Some clones in this sample may be carry-over from other donors' samples. The sample was axillary lymph node tissue. CDR3 sequence: CASSSGLAGAGVSYNEQFF. The DNA of the CDR3 is TGTGCCAGCAGCTCGGGACTAGCGGGAGCTGGGGTCTCCTACAATGAGCAGTTCTTC.